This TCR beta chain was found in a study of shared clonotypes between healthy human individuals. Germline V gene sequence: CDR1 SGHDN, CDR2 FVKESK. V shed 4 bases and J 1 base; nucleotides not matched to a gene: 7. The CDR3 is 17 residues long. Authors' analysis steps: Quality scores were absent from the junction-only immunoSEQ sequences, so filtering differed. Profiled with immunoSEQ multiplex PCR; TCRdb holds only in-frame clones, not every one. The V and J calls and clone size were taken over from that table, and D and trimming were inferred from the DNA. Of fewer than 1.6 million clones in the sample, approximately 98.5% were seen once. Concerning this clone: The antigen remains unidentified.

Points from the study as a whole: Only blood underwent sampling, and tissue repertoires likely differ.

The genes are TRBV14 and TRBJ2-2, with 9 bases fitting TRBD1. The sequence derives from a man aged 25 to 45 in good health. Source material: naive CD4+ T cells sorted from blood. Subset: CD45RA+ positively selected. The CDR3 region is CASSRLPGQGNTGELFF. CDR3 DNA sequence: TGTGCCAGCAGCCGCCTACCGGGACAGGGGAACACCGGGGAGCTGTTTTTT.